The 12 T cell receptor beta chains below all came from one sample that was sequenced in a study of human T cells and chemical hapten exposure. TCRdb passed the RACE reads through MiXCR, listing each CDR3 protein once. The repertoire holds 80,000 to 95,000 distinct CDR3 sequences, with around 11% as singletons. The time point here: patch test 1, 2 weeks after DPC sensitization. The treatment here: therapeutic diphenylcyclopropenone sensitization with weekly scalp DPC. This material consisted of whole blood, taken in connection with sensitization to the hapten diphenylcyclopropenone (DPC). The receptors shown here come from a woman aged 45-65 years with alopecia areata. Some clones in this sample may be carry-over from other donors' samples.

J is TRBJ2-3 and V is TRBV29-1; 11 bases agree with TRBD2. Losses at the gene ends were 4 bases for V and 2 bases for J; bases not matched to a gene: 2. Germline CDR1 reads SQVTM; CDR2 reads ANQGSEA. CDR3 length: 14 residues. Written as DNA, the CDR3 is TGCAGCGTTGCTAGCGGGGGGCCCACAGATACGCAGTATTTT. Its translation: CSVASGGPTDTQYF.

This clonotype was observed many times. V usage is TRBV12-3 or TRBV12-4 and J usage is TRBJ2-7, with 7 bases fitting TRBD1. The CDR3 contains 13 residues. Trimming removed 5 bases from V and 0 bases from J; junction bases left unmatched: 1. CDR3 sequence: CASSGTDSYEQYF. CDR3 sequence (DNA): TGTGCCAGCAGTGGGACAGACTCCTACGAGCAGTACTTC.

V is TRBV6-2 or TRBV6-3 and J is TRBJ2-1; no clear D gene. Trimming stripped 7 bases from V and 4 bases from J, with 11 bases between. In germline, CDR1 is MNHEY, CDR2 SVGEGT. The CDR3 spans 13 residues. The CDR3: CASKRGGYNEQFF. The CDR3 region has the DNA TGTGCCAGCAAGAGAGGCGGATACAATGAGCAGTTCTTC.

This clonotype was detected only a few times. The CDR3 reads CASSFIGHEQYF. CDR3 nucleotides: TGTGCCAGCAGTTTTATCGGCCACGAGCAGTACTTC. The chain links TRBV27 to TRBJ2-7; D is unresolved. V dropped 3 bases and J dropped 5 bases, with 8 bases sitting between them. The germline V gene has CDR1 MNHEY and CDR2 SMNVEV (reference sequence). The CDR3 has 12 amino acids.

This clonotype has just a few counts. The chain combines TRBV19 with TRBJ1-1; 7 bases are shared with TRBD1. Germline V gene lookup returns CDR1 LNHDA and CDR2 SQIVND (reference sequence). The CDR3 covers 14 residues. With V trimmed by 9 bases and J by 0 bases, 7 bases remained unmatched. Here the CDR3 DNA reads TGTGCCAGACGGGGACAGCAAATGAACACTGAAGCTTTCTTT. This gives the protein CARRGQQMNTEAFF.

This clonotype was detected many times. The J gene is TRBJ2-7, the V gene TRBV12-3 or TRBV12-4; 12 nucleotides agree with TRBD1. With V trimmed by 3 bases and J by 7 bases, 4 bases remained unmatched. This CDR3 has 14 residues. In nucleotides, the CDR3 is TGTGCCAGCAGTTTTCGGGACAGGGGGCAGGAGCAGTACTTC. This sequence encodes CASSFRDRGQEQYF.

Concerning this clonotype: Its ends do not fully match the called genes, so a read error is possible. This chain joins TRBV5-8 and TRBJ2-7; 9 bases align to TRBD2. CDR3 length: 11 amino acids. CDR1 SGHTS and CDR2 YDEGEE come from the germline V gene. CDR3 protein: CTSSGGLEQYF. The CDR3 DNA is TGTACCAGCAGCGGGGGGTTGGAGCAGTACTTC.

The table lists this clonotype with many counts. CDR3 amino acids: CASSSSGTGGQYF. CDR3 bases: TGTGCCAGCAGCTCCTCCGGGACAGGGGGGCAGTACTTC. The rearrangement uses TRBV11-3 and TRBJ2-7, with 11 bases fitting TRBD1. Germline CDR1 reads SGHNT; CDR2 reads YENEEA. Losses at the gene ends were 4 bases for V and 9 bases for J; bases not matched to a gene: 5. The CDR3 is made up of 13 amino acids. Full variable domain (outside the CDR3, taken from reference TRBV11-3 and TRBJ2-7): EAGVVQSPRYKIIEKKQPVAFWCNPISGHNTLYWYLQNLGQGPELLIRYENEEAVDDSQLPKDRFSAERLKGVDSTLKIQPAELGDSAVYLCASSSSGTGGQYFGPGTRLTVT.

Many counts were recorded for this clonotype. The chain couples TRBV11-2 to TRBJ2-7, with D unresolved. CDR1 and CDR2 from the germline V gene are SGHAT and FQNNGV. V dropped 1 base and J dropped 6 bases, with 10 bases sitting between them. The CDR3 has 13 amino acids. CDR3 in amino acids: CASSLGGHAEQYF. The CDR3 bases are TGTGCCAGCAGCTTAGGTGGGCACGCCGAGCAGTACTTC.

The chain employs TRBV7-3 and TRBJ2-5; D gene uncertain. Germline CDR1 reads SGHTA; CDR2 reads FQGTGA. This CDR3 spans 13 amino acids. Trimming cost V 6 bases and J 5 bases, with 13 bases left between them. The CDR3 reads CASRFSSTETQYF. Here the CDR3 DNA reads TGTGCCAGCAGGTTTAGCTCGACGGAGACCCAGTACTTC.

This clonotype was detected a few times. DNA of the CDR3: TGTGCCAGCAGTTTTGGGACAGGCTACAATGAGCAGTTCTTC. It translates to CASSFGTGYNEQFF. The rearrangement joins TRBV27 to TRBJ2-1; 8 bases align to TRBD1. Germline CDR1 and CDR2: MNHEY and SMNVEV (reference sequence). The J segment lost 3 bases and the V segment lost 3 bases, leaving 1 base of the junction unmatched. CDR3 length: 14 amino acids.

This clonotype was counted ten times or more. The chain links TRBV6-5 to TRBJ1-1, with a possible D match to TRBD1 (6 bases). Germline V gene sequence: CDR1 MNHEY, CDR2 SVGAGI. V lost 3 bases to trimming and J lost 4 bases, with 12 bases between them. The CDR3 has 14 residues. The CDR3 is CASSYKSGATEAFF. As DNA, the CDR3 is TGTGCCAGCAGTTATAAGTCGGGGGCCACTGAAGCTTTCTTT.